A single sample gave rise to the 7 T cell receptor beta chains below, sequenced in a study of graft-versus-host responses after intestinal transplantation (dated by TCRdb to the early 2020s). Their antigen targets remain unknown. Library preparation employed the immunoSEQ multiplex PCR assay. Held by TCRdb, this immuneACCESS table contains in-frame sequences only and omits some clones. Under half of the omission traces to an unresolved V gene where checked; the cause of the rest is unknown. The sample includes 100,000 to 110,000 clones, with 87% observed a single time. The top ten clones comprise 0.9% to 1% of the sample. The intended sense of this specimen's time point label: cells obtained before transplantation from donor or recipient. Sequences were derived from unstimulated CD4+ T cells sorted from spleen or lymph node cells, sampled before transplant. The source of these receptors is a human donor who was the organ donor for an intestinal transplant.

This chain connects TRBV11-2 to TRBJ1-2, with TRBD1 matching over 8 bases. Trimming took 4 bases from V and 0 from J; bases not matched to a gene: 7. This CDR3 has 16 residues. In germline, CDR1 is SGHAT, CDR2 FQNNGV. This chain's CDR3 is CASSWTGSMTNYGYTF. CDR3 in DNA: TGTGCCAGCAGCTGGACAGGGAGTATGACTAACTATGGCTACACCTTC.

This clone was observed a few times. The rearrangement links TRBV7-3 to TRBJ2-2; D is uncertain. The CDR3 extends over 13 amino acids. Germline V gene data show CDR1 as SGHTA and CDR2 as FQGTGA. V gave up 7 bases and J gave up 0 bases, with 6 bases separating them. CDR3: CASTASNTGELFF. Here the CDR3 DNA reads TGTGCCAGCACGGCATCGAACACCGGGGAGCTGTTTTTT.

Worth noting for this clone: Other DNA sequences in the same sample also yield this CDR3. V usage is TRBV28 and J usage is TRBJ1-2, with 7 bases lining up with TRBD1. The CDR3 covers 12 residues. The trim removed 4 bases at V and 4 bases at J, leaving 0 bases unmatched. Germline V lookup: CDR1 MDHEN, CDR2 SYDVKM. As DNA, the CDR3 is TGTGCCAGCAGTTCAGGGGGCTATGGCTACACCTTC. It codes for CASSSGGYGYTF.

This chain joins TRBV2 and TRBJ2-5; 11 bases agree with TRBD2. V trimming: 5 bases; J trimming: 1 base; junction bases outside the gene matches: 9. Per the germline V gene, CDR1 is SNHLY and CDR2 is FYNNEI. The CDR3 totals 17 residues. The CDR3, as DNA: TGTGCCAGCAGTTCTCCTACTAGCGGGGGCTTCCAAGAGACCCAGTACTTC. This gives the protein CASSSPTSGGFQETQYF.

The V and J genes are TRBV18 and TRBJ2-2; possible D gene TRBD1, 5 bases. CDR3 length equals 15 residues. V shed 8 bases and J shed 0 bases, with 13 bases lying between them. CDR1 is KGHSH, CDR2 LQKENI, per germline. The CDR3 region is CASLGQPANTGELFF. In DNA form, the CDR3 reads TGTGCCAGCCTAGGACAACCAGCGAACACCGGGGAGCTGTTTTTT.

The gene calls are TRBV6-5 and TRBJ1-3; D gene uncertain. CDR1 and CDR2 from the germline V gene are MNHEY and SVGAGI. Trimming shortened V by 2 bases and J by 0 bases, and 8 bases separated the two germline ends. CDR3 length: 15 amino acids. CDR3 in amino acids: CASSYGGFSGNTIYF. CDR3 bases: TGTGCCAGCAGTTACGGCGGGTTCTCTGGAAACACCATATATTTT.

The chain uses TRBV11-2 and TRBJ2-1, with 12 bases that match TRBD2. Germline V gene lookup returns CDR1 SGHAT and CDR2 FQNNGV. V was clipped by 0 bases and J by 9 bases; unmatched bases: 6. There are 16 residues in the CDR3. The CDR3 sequence: CASSLDRLAGASEQFF. In nucleotides, the CDR3 is TGTGCCAGCAGCTTAGATCGACTAGCGGGGGCGAGTGAGCAGTTCTTC.